Listed here are 8 T cell receptor beta chains from one sample, sequenced in a study of cytomegalovirus exposure and HLA in healthy donors. The primer mix had 60 Vbeta and 13 Jbeta primers. Produced via immunoSEQ multiplex PCR; TCRdb's table is partial and in-frame only. The sample's table shows 150,000 or so clones. Sequencing was done on a sample of PBMCs. These receptors were taken from a woman in her forties or fifties in good health and CMV-seronegative.

This sequence joins TRBV28 and TRBJ1-2; TRBD1 matches at 7 bases. This CDR3 is 14 amino acids long. V shed 6 bases and J 4 bases; nucleotides not matched to a gene: 8. Germline CDR1 is MDHEN and CDR2 is SYDVKM. The CDR3 DNA reads TGTGCCAGCAGCCGCCTGACAGGGCCCTATGGCTACACCTTC. Translated, it gives CASSRLTGPYGYTF.

Here the CDR3 DNA reads TGTGCCAGCAGTCCAGGGGGCGCAGGCAATCAGCCCCAGCATTTT. This sequence encodes CASSPGGAGNQPQHF. The chain couples TRBV6-5 to TRBJ1-5; 8 nucleotides match TRBD1. Germline V gene data show CDR1 as MNHEY and CDR2 as SVGAGI. The V segment lost 5 bases and the J segment 2 bases; nucleotides outside the gene matches: 5. CDR3 length: 15 amino acids.

CDR3 residues: CASSLDSQETQYF. DNA of the CDR3: TGCGCCAGCAGCTTGGATTCTCAAGAGACCCAGTACTTC. The chain uses TRBV5-1 and TRBJ2-5, with unresolved D. Germline CDR1 SGHRS, CDR2 YFSETQ. The CDR3 spans 13 residues. The V and J ends lost 0 bases and 2 bases respectively, with 5 bases between them.

This sequence joins TRBV7-8 and TRBJ2-3, with D tentatively TRBD2 (5 bases). This CDR3 is 13 amino acids long. Germline V lookup: CDR1 SGHVS, CDR2 FQNEAQ. V gave up 5 bases and J gave up 4 bases, with 10 bases separating them. CDR3: CASSPGYSDTQYF. For the CDR3, the DNA is TGTGCCAGCAGCCCGGGATACTCAGATACGCAGTATTTT.

The rearrangement links TRBV5-1 to TRBJ2-5, with 10 bases lining up with TRBD2. J gave up 5 bases and V 4 bases, and 2 bases lay outside the gene matches. The germline gives CDR1 SGHRS, CDR2 YFSETQ. CDR3 size: 13 residues. The CDR3 reads CASSGTSVETQYF. The CDR3 DNA sequence: TGCGCCAGCAGCGGGACTAGCGTGGAGACCCAGTACTTC.

This sequence joins TRBV27 and TRBJ2-3, with 7 bases lining up with TRBD2. Trimming cost V 7 bases and J 6 bases; bases outside gene matches: 13. Germline values: CDR1 MNHEY, CDR2 SMNVEV (reference sequence). CDR3 length: 15 residues. CDR3 nucleotide sequence: TGTGCCAGCAAAAAACCATTGGGGGGGAGCGATACGCAGTATTTT. The encoded protein is CASKKPLGGSDTQYF.

The chain combines TRBV28 with TRBJ1-1, with 9 bases matching TRBD1. This CDR3 has 14 amino acids. CDR1 and CDR2 from the germline V gene are MDHEN and SYDVKM. The V segment lost 3 bases and the J segment 11 bases; nucleotides outside the gene matches: 10. The CDR3: CASSFRDRGWKAFF. For the CDR3, the DNA is TGTGCCAGCAGTTTCCGCGACAGGGGGTGGAAGGCTTTCTTT. Combining the CDR3 with reference TRBV28 and TRBJ1-1 gives the whole variable domain DVKVTQSSRYLVKRTGEKVFLECVQDMDHENMFWYRQDPGLGLRLIYFSYDVKMKEKGDIPEGYSVSREKKERFSLILESASTNQTSMYLCASSFRDRGWKAFFGQGTRLTVV.

V usage is TRBV7-3 and J usage is TRBJ2-3; 16 bases match TRBD2. V lost 4 bases to trimming and J lost 6 bases; unmatched junction nucleotides: 4. Looked up from germline, CDR1 is SGHTA and CDR2 is FQGTGA. The CDR3 is 16 residues long. CDR3: CASSSGTSGGADTQYF. CDR3 bases: TGTGCCAGCAGCTCCGGGACTAGCGGGGGGGCGGATACGCAGTATTTT.